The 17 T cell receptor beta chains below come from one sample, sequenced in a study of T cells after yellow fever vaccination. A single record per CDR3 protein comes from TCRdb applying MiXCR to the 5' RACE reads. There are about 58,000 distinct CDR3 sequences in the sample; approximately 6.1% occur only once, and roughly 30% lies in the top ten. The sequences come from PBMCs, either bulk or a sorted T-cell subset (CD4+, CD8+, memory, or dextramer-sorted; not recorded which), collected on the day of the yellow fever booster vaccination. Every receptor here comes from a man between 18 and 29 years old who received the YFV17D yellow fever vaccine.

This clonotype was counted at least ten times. CDR3 residues: CASSSGRGLTEAFF. Written as DNA, the CDR3 is TGTGCCAGCAGTTCGGGCAGGGGGCTAACTGAAGCTTTCTTT. The V and J genes are TRBV12-3 or TRBV12-4 and TRBJ1-1; 8 nucleotides line up with TRBD1. This CDR3 is 14 amino acids long. V lost 4 bases and J lost 5; bases outside the gene matches: 6.

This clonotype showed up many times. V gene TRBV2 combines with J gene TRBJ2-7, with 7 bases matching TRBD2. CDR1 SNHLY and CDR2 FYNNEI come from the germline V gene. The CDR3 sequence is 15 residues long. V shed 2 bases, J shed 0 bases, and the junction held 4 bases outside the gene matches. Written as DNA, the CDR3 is TGTGCCAGCAGTGAATGGGGGGGGAGCTCCTACGAGCAGTACTTC. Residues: CASSEWGGSSYEQYF.

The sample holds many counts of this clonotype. The CDR3 DNA reads TGCAGTGCTAGAGCCGGGGGGATGAACACTGAAGCTTTCTTT. Amino acid sequence: CSARAGGMNTEAFF. J is TRBJ1-1 and V is TRBV20-1; perhaps TRBD1 as D (5 bases). The CDR3 contains 14 residues. The germline gives CDR1 DFQATT, CDR2 SNEGSKA (reference sequence). V lost 1 base, J lost 0 bases, and 9 bases lay in between.

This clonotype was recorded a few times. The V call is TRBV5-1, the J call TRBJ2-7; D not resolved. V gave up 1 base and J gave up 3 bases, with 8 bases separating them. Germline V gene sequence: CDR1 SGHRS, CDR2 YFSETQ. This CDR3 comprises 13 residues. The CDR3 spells CASSLTDNYEQYF. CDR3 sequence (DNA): TGCGCCAGCAGCTTGACAGACAACTACGAGCAGTACTTC.

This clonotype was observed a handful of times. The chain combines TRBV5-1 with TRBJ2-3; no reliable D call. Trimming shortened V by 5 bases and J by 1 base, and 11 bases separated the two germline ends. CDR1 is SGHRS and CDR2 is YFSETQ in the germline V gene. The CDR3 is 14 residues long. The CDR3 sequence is CASSLTERTDTQYF. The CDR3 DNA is TGCGCCAGCAGTCTGACGGAACGCACAGATACGCAGTATTTT. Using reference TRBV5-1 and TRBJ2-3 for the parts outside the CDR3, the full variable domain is KAGVTQTPRYLIKTRGQQVTLSCSPISGHRSVSWYQQTPGQGLQFLFEYFSETQRNKGNFPGRFSGRQFSNSRSEMNVSTLELGDSALYLCASSLTERTDTQYFGPGTRLTVL.

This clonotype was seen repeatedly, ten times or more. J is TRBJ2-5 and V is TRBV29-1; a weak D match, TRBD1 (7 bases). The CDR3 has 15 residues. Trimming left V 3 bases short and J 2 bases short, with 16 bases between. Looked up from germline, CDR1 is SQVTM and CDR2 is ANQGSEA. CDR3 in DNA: TGCAGCGTTGATATCGGCAGGGGGGATCAAGAGACCCAGTACTTC. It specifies CSVDIGRGDQETQYF.

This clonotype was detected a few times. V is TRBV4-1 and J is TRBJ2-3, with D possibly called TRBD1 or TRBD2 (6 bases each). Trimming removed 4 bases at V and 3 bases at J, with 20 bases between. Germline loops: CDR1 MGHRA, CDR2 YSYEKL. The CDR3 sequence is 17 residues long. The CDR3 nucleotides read TGCGCCAGCAGCCCTATGACAGGAGGGGTGAGGACAGATACGCAGTATTTT. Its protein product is CASSPMTGGVRTDTQYF.

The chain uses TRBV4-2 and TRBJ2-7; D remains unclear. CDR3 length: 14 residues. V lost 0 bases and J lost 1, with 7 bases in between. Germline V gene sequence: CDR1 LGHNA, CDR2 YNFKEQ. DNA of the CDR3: TGTGCCAGCAGCCAAGATCTTGAATCCTACGAGCAGTACGTC. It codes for CASSQDLESYEQYV.

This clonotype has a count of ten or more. CDR3 region: CASSQGSPGQHSPLHF. In nucleotides, the CDR3 is TGCGCCAGCAGCCAAGGGTCCCCGGGACAGCATTCACCCCTCCACTTT. V usage is TRBV4-1 and J usage is TRBJ1-6; TRBD1 agrees at 7 bases. Germline V gene sequence: CDR1 MGHRA, CDR2 YSYEKL. The length of the CDR3 is 16 residues. V was pared by 1 base and J by 8 bases, with 8 bases of the junction left unmatched.

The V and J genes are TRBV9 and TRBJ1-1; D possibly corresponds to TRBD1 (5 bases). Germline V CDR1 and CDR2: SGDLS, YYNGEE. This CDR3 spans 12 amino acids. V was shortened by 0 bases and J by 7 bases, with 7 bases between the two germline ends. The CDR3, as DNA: TGTGCCAGCAGCGTAGGACAGAGTGAAGCTTTCTTT. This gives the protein CASSVGQSEAFF.

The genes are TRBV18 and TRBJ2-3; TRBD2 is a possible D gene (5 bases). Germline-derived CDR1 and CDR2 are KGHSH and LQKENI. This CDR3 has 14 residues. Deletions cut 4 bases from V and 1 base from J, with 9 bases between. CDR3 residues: CASSQDWGTDTQYF. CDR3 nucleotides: TGTGCCAGCTCACAGGACTGGGGCACAGATACGCAGTATTTT.

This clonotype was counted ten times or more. The CDR3 region has the DNA TGTGCCAGCAGCGTAGGGTCCACTAATTCACCCCTCCACTTT. It is translated as CASSVGSTNSPLHF. The rearrangement uses TRBV9 and TRBJ1-6, with D unresolved. Germline lookup yields CDR1 SGDLS and CDR2 YYNGEE. Trimming shortened V by 0 bases and J by 6 bases, and 7 bases separated the two germline ends. The CDR3 is 14 residues long.

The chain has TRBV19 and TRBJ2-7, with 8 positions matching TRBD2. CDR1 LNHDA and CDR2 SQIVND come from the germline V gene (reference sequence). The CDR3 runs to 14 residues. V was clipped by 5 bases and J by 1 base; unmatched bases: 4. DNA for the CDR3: TGTGCCAGTAGTTCGCGGGGGGAGTCCTACGAGCAGTACTTC. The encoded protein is CASSSRGESYEQYF.

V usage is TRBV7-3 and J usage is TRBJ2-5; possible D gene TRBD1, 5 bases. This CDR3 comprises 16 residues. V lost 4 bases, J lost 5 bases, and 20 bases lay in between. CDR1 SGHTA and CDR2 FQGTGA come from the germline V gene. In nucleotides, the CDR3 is TGTGCCAGCAGCTCTAAGGGGATAAGGGCTAAGGAGACCCAGTACTTC. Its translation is CASSSKGIRAKETQYF.

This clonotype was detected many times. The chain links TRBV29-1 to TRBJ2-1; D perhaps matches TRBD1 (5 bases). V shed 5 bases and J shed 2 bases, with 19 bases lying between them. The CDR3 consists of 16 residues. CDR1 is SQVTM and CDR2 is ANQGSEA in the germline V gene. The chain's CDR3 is CSVTSAFLGPYNEQFF. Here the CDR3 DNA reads TGCAGCGTTACATCAGCTTTTCTGGGGCCCTACAATGAGCAGTTCTTC.

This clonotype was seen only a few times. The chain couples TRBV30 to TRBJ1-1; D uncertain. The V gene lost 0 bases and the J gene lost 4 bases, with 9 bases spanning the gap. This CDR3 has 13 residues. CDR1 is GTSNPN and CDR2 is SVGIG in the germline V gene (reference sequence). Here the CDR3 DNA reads TGTGCCTGGAGTGTACGGGGAACCACTGAAGCTTTCTTT. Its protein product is CAWSVRGTTEAFF. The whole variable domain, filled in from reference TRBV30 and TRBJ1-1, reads SQTIHQWPATLVQPVGSPLSLECTVEGTSNPNLYWYRQAAGRGLQLLFYSVGIGQISSEVPQNLSASRPQDRQFILSSKKLLLSDSGFYLCAWSVRGTTEAFFGQGTRLTVV.

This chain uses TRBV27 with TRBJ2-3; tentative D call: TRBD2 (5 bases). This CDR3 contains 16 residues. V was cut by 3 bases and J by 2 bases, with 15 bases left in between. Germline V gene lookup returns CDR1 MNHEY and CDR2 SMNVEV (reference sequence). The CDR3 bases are TGTGCCAGCAGTTTCCTTCAGGCGACTATCACAGATACGCAGTATTTT. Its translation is CASSFLQATITDTQYF.